This is a list of T cell receptor beta chains from one sample in a study of T cell repertoires in cytomegalovirus infection. No antigens are known for them. TCRdb reanalysed the reads using MiXCR and keeps one entry per CDR3 protein. The table has approximately 590,000 distinct CDR3 sequences, just under 40% seen once. The sequences come from cultured PBMCs, collected from culture after CMV antigen stimulation. The receptors derive from a human donor in good health (CMV status not recorded). Some clones in this sample may be carry-over from other donors' samples. Both conserved end residues are part of each CDR3. D genes are given only for firm matches. Clone size, where shown, is once, few, many, or a class for clones that have expanded.

.	.	TRBV9	TRBJ1-1	CASSVGGTMNTEAFF	TGTGCCAGCAGCGTAGGCGGTACCATGAACACTGAAGCTTTCTTT
TRBD2	.	TRBV7-2	TRBJ2-2	CASNPSGVTGELFF	TGTGCCAGCAACCCTAGCGGTGTCACCGGGGAGCTGTTTTTT
.	.	TRBV7-6	TRBJ2-7	CASSLLGRGNTYEQYF	TGTGCCAGCAGCTTACTGGGGAGGGGGAACACCTACGAGCAGTACTTC
.	.	TRBV10-3	TRBJ2-1	CAISMTGPNEQFF	TGTGCCATCAGTATGACCGGCCCCAATGAGCAGTTCTTC
.	.	TRBV28	TRBJ2-7	CASSSGSQNPGYEQYF	TGTGCCAGCAGCTCCGGGAGCCAAAACCCGGGCTACGAGCAGTACTTC
.	many	TRBV7-9	TRBJ2-7	CASSDTGISYEQYF	TGTGCCAGCAGCGATACAGGGATTTCCTACGAGCAGTACTTC
.	.	TRBV20-1	TRBJ2-7	CSARDYYDEQYF	TGCAGTGCTAGAGATTACTATGACGAGCAGTACTTC
.	.	TRBV15	TRBJ1-1	CATSRVGEASEAFF	TGTGCCACCAGCAGAGTCGGGGAGGCAAGTGAAGCTTTCTTT
TRBD1	.	TRBV5-5	TRBJ1-2	CASRRDSNYGYTF	TGTGCCAGCAGGCGGGACAGCAACTATGGCTACACCTTC
.	once	TRBV12-3/TRBV12-4	TRBJ1-5	CASSGGVFQPQHF	TGTGCCAGCAGCGGGGGGGTGTTTCAGCCCCAGCATTTT
.	.	TRBV25-1	TRBJ1-5	CASSEFGGNQPQHF	TGTGCCAGCAGTGAATTTGGAGGCAATCAGCCCCAGCATTTT
.	.	TRBV7-9	TRBJ1-5	CASRRNSNQPQHF	TGTGCCAGCAGGAGGAATAGCAATCAGCCCCAGCATTTT
.	once	TRBV20-1	TRBJ1-4	CSAAYNEKLFF	TGCAGTGCTGCCTATAATGAAAAACTGTTTTTT
.	.	TRBV3-1	TRBJ2-7	CASSQDRRETRVYF	TGTGCCAGCAGCCAAGATCGGCGTGAGACGCGGGTTTATTTC
.	.	TRBV11-2	TRBJ2-1	CASSLNLNNEQFF	TGTGCCAGCAGCTTAAACCTAAACAATGAGCAGTTCTTC
.	.	TRBV11-2	TRBJ1-6	CASSLGAGGTPPLHF	TGTGCCAGCAGCTTAGGGGCTGGTGGTACGCCACCCCTCCACTTT
.	few	TRBV19	TRBJ1-5	CASSFQNQPQHF	TGTGCCAGTAGTTTCCAAAATCAGCCCCAGCATTTT
TRBD2	.	TRBV19	TRBJ2-1	CASSTPVGQGMTSGRAVPYNEQFF	TGTGCCAGTAGTACCCCCGTGGGACAGGGGATGACTAGCGGGAGGGCCGTGCCCTACAATGAGCAGTTCTTC